This TCR beta chain was profiled in a study of T cell repertoires in cytomegalovirus infection. TCRdb re-called the reads through MiXCR, storing one row per CDR3 protein. The sample has under 850,000 distinct CDR3 sequences, approximately 40% seen once. The CDR3 spans 14 residues. V lost 4 bases to trimming and J lost 9 bases; unmatched junction nucleotides: 9. The germline gives CDR1 SGHRS, CDR2 YFSETQ. The chain employs TRBV5-1 and TRBJ2-4; 8 bases fit TRBD1. The sequenced sample consisted of PBMCs. The TCR originated in a human donor in good health (CMV status not recorded). Some clones in this sample may be carry-over from other donors' samples. Written as DNA, the CDR3 is TGCGCCAGCAGCCCGAGTGCGGGACAGGCCATTCAGTACTTC. This sequence encodes CASSPSAGQAIQYF.